This T cell receptor beta chain stems from a study of blood T cells in healthy people across ages (dated by TCRdb to 2014 to 2015). Regarding the study in general: In model experiments, template switching captured about one uniquely barcoded TCR beta cDNA molecule for every two T cells. The study measured age-related changes in TCR beta repertoire diversity using deep sequencing normalized with unique cDNA molecular identifiers. The donors were split into four age groups: young (average 16 years), middle-aged (about 40), aged (more than 60) and long-lived (approximately 89). For two donors (one aged 18 to 30 and one aged 80 or older), the study analyzed two additional independent replicas of 1 million unique cDNA reads from the same blood draw. Results and caveats for the whole study, not just this receptor: Compared with the aged group, more naive CD4+ T cells, fewer expanded clones and increased TCR diversity were shown by the long-lived group, suggesting age selection. Because profiling used bulk unsorted PBMCs, naive and antigen-experienced compartments could not be compared conclusively. Total diversity estimates from one million sequenced T cells were considered lower bounds and underestimates. A strong correlation was found between observed TCR beta diversity and the percentage of naive T cells measured by flow cytometry. Donor CMV infection status was unknown, potentially confounding age-related changes in expanded clonotypes. As age increased, observed TCR beta diversity per million T cells dropped in a roughly linear way, and a significant reduction was already evident by age about 36.

The donors were some 39 Caucasian individuals from Russia, aged 6 to 90 years, who were systemically healthy. About 9.1 milliliters of peripheral blood were collected from each donor into EDTA-treated Vacutainer tubes. Ficoll-Paque density-gradient centrifugation was used to isolate PBMCs, with at least 6.5 million per sample. Total RNA was extracted from PBMCs with Trizol reagent, with at least 5 micrograms obtained per sample. For every donor, an aliquot of PBMCs went through flow cytometry to measure the percentages of naive CD45RAhigh/CD27high T cells. Receptor libraries were prepared by 5' RACE. The run used an Illumina HiSeq 2500. The second PCR ran for roughly 6 to 11 cycles and used a J-beta primer mix along with a sample-barcoded 5' primer. A unique molecular identifier was introduced onto each TCR beta cDNA molecule by a template-switch 5' adaptor carrying 12 random nucleotides. At least 2.5 million CDR3-containing paired-end reads were obtained from each sample. The Mint cDNA synthesis kit, primed by a TRBC-specific oligonucleotide, was used to synthesize first-strand cDNA from all RNA. After uracil-DNA glycosylase treatment, a first 18-cycle PCR used universal primers M1SS and BC2_uni_R on all cDNA. The original methods were these. Each sample was normalized by randomly selecting 1 million high-quality reads, each carrying a distinct molecular identifier. Instead of being binned into consensus sequences, reads that shared molecular identifiers were thrown out. MiTCR, set to a Q25 quality threshold and the strictest error-elimination algorithm, was used for CDR3 identification, clonotype clustering and error correction. A nonparametric unseen species model using Euler transformation provided a lower-bound estimate of total TCR beta diversity. TCRdb cleaned the public reads at Q25 with fastp, built clones with MiXCR and kept in-frame beta chains. All rows with the same CDR3 protein become a single entry with the most common DNA and genes. TCRdb assigned the V and J calls; the authors' analysis was not used. For this sample there are roughly 1,100,000 distinct CDR3 sequences; under 30% appear just once. The ten largest clones add up to 0.65% to 0.95% of the sample.

Spanning cysteine to phenylalanine, the CDR3 consists of 17 amino acids. The retained sequence is limited to the CDR3, 51 bases, with the frame set at the first base. Trimmed from V: 3 bases; trimmed from J: 5 bases; junction bases lacking a gene match: 10. Turning to this clonotype: Its recognized antigen is unknown. Base-call qualities are not available, and no considerably larger clone is one nucleotide away.

These data are also associated with another study on T cells of mothers and their children. The second study's authors report: Donors were nine systemically healthy Caucasian individuals: three mothers and their six children. cDNA synthesis used all of the extracted RNA, with around 1.6 ug of RNA in each 15 ul reaction. In the second PCR, sample barcodes and 2-4 random nucleotides were introduced via the M1S primer. More than 8.5 million TCR beta CDR3 reads were obtained from each mother, and roughly 3 million reads were obtained from each child. TCR recombination output is similarly shaped by thymic selection in related and unrelated pairs, with a minor effect exerted by inherited differences. Related mother-child pairs always showed normalized repertoire overlap that was slightly higher than in unrelated mother-child pairs, though the difference was never significant. No persistent microchimeric T cell clones were found, with a detection sensitivity of approximately 100 clones per million clonotypes. Deep NGS was used in the study to compare the TCR beta repertoires of mothers and children and to look for features that separate related mother-child pairs from unrelated individuals. The mean age was approximately 41 +/- 4 years for the mothers and approximately 11 +/- 4 years for the children. After adapter ligation with NEBNext reagents, the libraries were sequenced on Illumina HiSeq 2000 with 100+100 nt paired-end reads. To prevent cross-contamination, the mother and child libraries were prepared a month apart and were sequenced in separate runs. For each donor, between roughly 500,000 and 2,200,000 distinct TCR beta clonotypes were identified. Naive TCR beta clonotypes were estimated from low-frequency clonotypes matched to each donor's FACS-determined naive share, without sorting.

The sequence derives from a girl aged 2-9 years in good health. This chain joins TRBV12-3 or TRBV12-4 to TRBJ2-3; TRBD2 matches 11 bases in the middle. Input material: blood. The sequenced DNA: TGTGCCAGCAGTTTTAGGACTAGCGGGTTAGGCATAGATACGCAGTATTTT. This gives the protein CASSFRTSGLGIDTQYF.